This TCR beta chain was obtained from a study of cytomegalovirus exposure and HLA in healthy donors. Study-wide background: About 85 million unique TCRs from HLA-typed donors were held in an early release of data.

Primers for the PCR totalled 60 Vbeta and 13 Jbeta. The method was immunoSEQ multiplex PCR; TCRdb's version includes in-frame clones alone and lacks a portion of them. Of 100,000 to 150,000 clones listed, 78% were seen once; the top ten hold approximately 10%. This clone was observed once. Antigen: not known. Study-wide findings and caveats: Reported findings show TCR beta sequences accurately forecast HLA-A and HLA-B alleles in most subjects. In vitro confirmation showed a few CMV-associated chains to be CMV antigen specific. Earlier analysis found most TCR beta V segments productive about 90% or about 30% of the time.

The CDR3 is 14 residues long. The V end lost 4 bases, the J end lost 1 base, and 9 bases lay between the germline ends. Germline V gives CDR1 KGHSH, CDR2 LQKENI. The sequenced sample consisted of PBMCs. The sequence was collected from a man aged 25-45 years in good health and CMV-seropositive. This chain joins TRBV18 and TRBJ2-3; weak D call: TRBD2 (6 bases). The DNA of the CDR3 is TGTGCCAGCTCACAATCTAGCGGCACAGATACGCAGTATTTT. It specifies CASSQSSGTDTQYF.